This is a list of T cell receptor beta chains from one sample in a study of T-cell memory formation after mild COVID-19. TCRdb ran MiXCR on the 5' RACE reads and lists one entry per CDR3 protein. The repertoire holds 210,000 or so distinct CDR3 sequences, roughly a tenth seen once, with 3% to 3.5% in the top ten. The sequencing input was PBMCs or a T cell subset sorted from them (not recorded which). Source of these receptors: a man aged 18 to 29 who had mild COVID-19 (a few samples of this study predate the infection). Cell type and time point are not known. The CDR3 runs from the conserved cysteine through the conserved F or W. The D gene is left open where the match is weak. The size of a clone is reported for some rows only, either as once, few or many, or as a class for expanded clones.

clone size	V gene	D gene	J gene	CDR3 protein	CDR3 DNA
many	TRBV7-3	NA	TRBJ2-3	CASSLNGHGTDTQYF	TGTGCCAGCAGCTTAAACGGACATGGCACAGATACGCAGTATTTT
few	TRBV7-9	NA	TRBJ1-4	CASRLGGSVNEKLFF	TGTGCCAGCAGGTTAGGCGGGTCTGTGAATGAAAAACTGTTTTTT
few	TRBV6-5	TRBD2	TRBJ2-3	CASSYSIGSGGADTQYF	TGTGCCAGCAGTTACTCGATAGGTAGCGGGGGGGCAGATACGCAGTATTTT
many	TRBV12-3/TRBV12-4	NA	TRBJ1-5	CASSLMGNQPQHF	TGTGCCAGCAGTTTGATGGGGAATCAGCCCCAGCATTTT
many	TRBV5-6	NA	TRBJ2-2	CASSPLGANTGELFF	TGTGCCAGCAGCCCCTTGGGTGCGAACACCGGGGAGCTGTTTTTT
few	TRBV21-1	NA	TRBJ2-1	CASSKGRVRDRGPHEQFF	TGTGCCAGCAGCAAAGGTCGAGTCCGGGACAGGGGCCCCCATGAGCAGTTCTTC
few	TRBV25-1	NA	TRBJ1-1	CASTSPGFEAFF	TGTGCCAGCACCAGCCCGGGATTTGAAGCTTTCTTT
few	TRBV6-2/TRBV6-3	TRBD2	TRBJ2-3	CASSSGPVTDTQYF	TGTGCCAGCTCTAGCGGACCCGTCACAGATACGCAGTATTTT
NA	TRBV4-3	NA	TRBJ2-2	CASSQGGLPGELFF	TGCGCCAGCAGCCAAGGAGGTTTGCCCGGGGAGCTGTTTTTT
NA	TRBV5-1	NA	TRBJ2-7	CASSSAAGAPSEQYF	TGCGCCAGCAGCTCCGCGGCGGGCGCCCCCTCCGAGCAGTACTTC
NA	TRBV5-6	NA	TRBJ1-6	CASSSTVYNSPLHF	TGTGCCAGCAGCTCTACGGTCTATAATTCACCCCTCCACTTT
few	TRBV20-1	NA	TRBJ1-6	CSARSPSYNSPLHF	TGCAGTGCTAGGTCGCCGAGTTATAATTCACCCCTCCACTTT
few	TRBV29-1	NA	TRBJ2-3	CSVESSRADTQYF	TGCAGCGTTGAAAGTAGCCGTGCAGATACGCAGTATTTT
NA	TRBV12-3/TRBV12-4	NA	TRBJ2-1	CASSYGLVNEQFF	TGTGCCAGCAGCTACGGACTGGTGAATGAGCAGTTCTTC
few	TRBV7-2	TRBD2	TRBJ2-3	CASSPRGRGGVRTDTQYF	TGTGCCAGCAGCCCTAGAGGGCGGGGGGGCGTTCGCACAGATACGCAGTATTTT
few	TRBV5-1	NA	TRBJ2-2	CASSSRDGDGELFF	TGCGCCAGCAGCTCCCGGGACGGAGACGGGGAGCTGTTTTTT
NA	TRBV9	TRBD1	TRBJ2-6	CASSSGTGESGANVLTF	TGTGCCAGCAGCTCAGGGACAGGGGAATCTGGGGCCAACGTCCTGACTTTC
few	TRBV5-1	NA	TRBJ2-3	CASSPDLWAGATADTQYF	TGCGCCAGCAGCCCCGACCTATGGGCGGGGGCGACGGCAGATACGCAGTATTTT
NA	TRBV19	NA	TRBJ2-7	CATQGRETTYEQYF	TGTGCCACCCAGGGGCGAGAGACAACCTACGAGCAGTACTTC
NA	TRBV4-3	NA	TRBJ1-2	CASSQRQGSYGYTF	TGCGCCAGCAGCCAGAGGCAGGGTAGCTATGGCTACACCTTC
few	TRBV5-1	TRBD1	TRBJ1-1	CASSSRGQNTEAFF	TGCGCCAGCAGCTCCAGGGGGCAGAACACTGAAGCTTTCTTT
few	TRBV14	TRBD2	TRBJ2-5	CASSRRGRGGAETQYF	TGTGCCAGCAGCCGAAGAGGGAGGGGTGGTGCGGAGACCCAGTACTTC